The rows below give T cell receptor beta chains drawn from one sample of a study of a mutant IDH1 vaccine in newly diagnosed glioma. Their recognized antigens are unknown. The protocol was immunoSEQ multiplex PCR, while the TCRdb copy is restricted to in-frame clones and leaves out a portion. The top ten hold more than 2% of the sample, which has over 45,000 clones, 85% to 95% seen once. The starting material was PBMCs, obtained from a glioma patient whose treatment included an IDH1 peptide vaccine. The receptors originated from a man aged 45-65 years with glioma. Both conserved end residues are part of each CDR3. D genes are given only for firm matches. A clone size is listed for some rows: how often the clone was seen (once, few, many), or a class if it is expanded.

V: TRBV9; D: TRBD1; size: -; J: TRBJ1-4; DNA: TGTGCCAGCAGTGAATCCGGGACAGGTAGACCAACTAATGAAAAACTGTTTTTT; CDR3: CASSESGTGRPTNEKLFF
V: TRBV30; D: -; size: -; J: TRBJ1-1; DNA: TGTGCCTGGAGTGTACGGGGGGCTAGGATGAACACTGAAGCTTTCTTT; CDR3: CAWSVRGARMNTEAFF
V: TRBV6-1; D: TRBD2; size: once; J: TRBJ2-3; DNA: TGTGCCAGCAAACTCCCGGGGGGGGGTACGCAGTATTTT; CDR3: CASKLPGGGTQYF
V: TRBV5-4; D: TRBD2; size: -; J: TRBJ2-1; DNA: TGTGCCAGCAGCGTTGGACTAGCGGGTATCTCCTCTCGGGGGCAGTTCTTC; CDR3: CASSVGLAGISSRGQFF
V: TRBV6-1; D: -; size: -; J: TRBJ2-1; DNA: TGTGCCAGCATAGGAGGGGGGGCGGGCAATGAGCAGTTCTTC; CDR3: CASIGGGAGNEQFF
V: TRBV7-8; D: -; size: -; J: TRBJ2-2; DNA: TGTGCCAGCAGCTTAGCGGGAGCGCGTACCGGGGAGCTGTTTTTT; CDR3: CASSLAGARTGELFF
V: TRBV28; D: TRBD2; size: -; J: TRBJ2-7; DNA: TGTGCCAGCACCGTGGGACTAGCGTATTACGAGCAGTACTTC; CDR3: CASTVGLAYYEQYF
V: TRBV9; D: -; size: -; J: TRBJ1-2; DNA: TGTGCCAGCAGAGGGGACTTACCGAATGGCTACACCTTC; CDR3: CASRGDLPNGYTF
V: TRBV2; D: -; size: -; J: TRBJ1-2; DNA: TGTGCCAGCAGTGAAGCCCAGGGGTTGGGTGGCTACACCTTC; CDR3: CASSEAQGLGGYTF
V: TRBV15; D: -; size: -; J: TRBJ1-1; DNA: TGTGCCACCAGCAGAGTTACAGGCCAAATTGGGGCTTTCTTT; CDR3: CATSRVTGQIGAFF
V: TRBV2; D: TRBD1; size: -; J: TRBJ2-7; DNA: TGTGCCAGCAGTGAGAGGGGACAGGGGCCGGACGAGCAGTACTTC; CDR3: CASSERGQGPDEQYF
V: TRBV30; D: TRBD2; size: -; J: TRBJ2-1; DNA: TGTGCCTGGAGTTTTAATAGCGGGTACAATGAGCAGTTCTTC; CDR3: CAWSFNSGYNEQFF
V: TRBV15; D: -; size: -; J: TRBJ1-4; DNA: TGTGCCACCAGCAGCAAAGCCCGGGCTAATGAAAAACTGTTTTTT; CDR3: CATSSKARANEKLFF
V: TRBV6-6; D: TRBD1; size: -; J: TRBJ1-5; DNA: TGTGCCAGCAGTGACAGGGGAGGTAATCAGCCCCAGCATTTT; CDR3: CASSDRGGNQPQHF
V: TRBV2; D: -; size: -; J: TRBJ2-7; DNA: TGTGCCAGCAGTGAAGCGCTCCGGAATTCTTTTACCTACGAGCAGTACTTC; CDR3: CASSEALRNSFTYEQYF
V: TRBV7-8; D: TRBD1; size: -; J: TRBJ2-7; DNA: TGTGCCAGCAGCTCAACGCCCCAGGGGGCTACGTACGAGCAGTACTTC; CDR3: CASSSTPQGATYEQYF
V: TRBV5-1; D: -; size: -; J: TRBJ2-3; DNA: TGCGCCAGCAGCTCAGGGTTAATCACAGATACGCAGTATTTT; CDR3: CASSSGLITDTQYF
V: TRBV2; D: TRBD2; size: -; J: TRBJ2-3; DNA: TGTGCCAGCACCCTAGCGGGGAGTGCAGATACGCAGTATTTT; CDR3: CASTLAGSADTQYF
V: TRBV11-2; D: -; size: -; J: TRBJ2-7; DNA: TGTGCCAGCAGCCTCGGGACGGAAGCCTACGAGCAGTACTTC; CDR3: CASSLGTEAYEQYF
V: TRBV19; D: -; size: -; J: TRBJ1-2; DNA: TGTGCCAGTAGTAAAGTCAGTTATAACTATGGCTACACCTTC; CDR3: CASSKVSYNYGYTF
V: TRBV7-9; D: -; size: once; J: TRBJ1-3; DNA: TGTGCCAGCAGCACCGCCGGGGCGACCATATATTTT; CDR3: CASSTAGATIYF
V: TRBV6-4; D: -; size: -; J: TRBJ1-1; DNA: TGTGCCAGCAGTGAGGCCCGGGGAACTGAAGCTTTCTTT; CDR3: CASSEARGTEAFF
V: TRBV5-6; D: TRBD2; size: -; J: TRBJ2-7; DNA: TGTGCCAGCAGCTTTGGGGCGGGGGGCTTCGAGCAGTACTTC; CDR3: CASSFGAGGFEQYF
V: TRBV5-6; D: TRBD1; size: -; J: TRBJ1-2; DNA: TGTGCCAGCAGCTTTGACAGGGAGCGGGATGGCTACACCTTC; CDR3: CASSFDRERDGYTF
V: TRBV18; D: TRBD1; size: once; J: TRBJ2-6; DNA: TGTGCCAGCTCTCCAACCGGGACAGGGGGTTCTGGGGCCAACGTCCTGACTTTC; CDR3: CASSPTGTGGSGANVLTF
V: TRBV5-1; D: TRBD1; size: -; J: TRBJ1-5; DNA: TGCGCCAGCAGCTTGTACGGGACAGAAAATCAGCCCCAGCATTTT; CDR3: CASSLYGTENQPQHF
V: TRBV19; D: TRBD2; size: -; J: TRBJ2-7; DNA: TGTGCCAGTAGCCCTAGCGGATGGAGCTACGAGCAGTACTTC; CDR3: CASSPSGWSYEQYF
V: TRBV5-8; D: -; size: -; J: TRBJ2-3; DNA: TGTGCCAGCAGCTTGTGGAACGCAGATACGCAGTATTTT; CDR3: CASSLWNADTQYF
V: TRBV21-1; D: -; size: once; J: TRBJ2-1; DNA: TGTGCCAGCAGCAAAGGGATTAAGGGCAGGGAGCCATTTAGTTTGGTCAATGAGCAGTTCTTC; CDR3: CASSKGIKGREPFSLVNEQFF
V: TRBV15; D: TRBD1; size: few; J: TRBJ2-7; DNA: TGTGCCACCAGCAGAGAGTGGGACAGCTCCTACGAGCAGTACTTC; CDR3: CATSREWDSSYEQYF
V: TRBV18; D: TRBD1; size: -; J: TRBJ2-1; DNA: TGTGCCAGCTCACCCCCAGTGGGGACAGAATCCTACAATGAGCAGTTCTTC; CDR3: CASSPPVGTESYNEQFF
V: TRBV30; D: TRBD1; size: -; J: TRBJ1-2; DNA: TGTGCCTGGAGTGCCGGGACAGGGGGCTATGGCTACACCTTC; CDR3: CAWSAGTGGYGYTF
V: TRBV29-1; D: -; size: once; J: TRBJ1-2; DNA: TGCAGCGTTCCCCGGGGGGGGATCGGTGGGTATGGCTACACCTTC; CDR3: CSVPRGGIGGYGYTF
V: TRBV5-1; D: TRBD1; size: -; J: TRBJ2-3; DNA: TGCGCCAGCAGCAAGGGACAGTCAGATACGCAGTATTTT; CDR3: CASSKGQSDTQYF
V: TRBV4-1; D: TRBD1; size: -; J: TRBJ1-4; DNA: TGCGCCAGCAGCCAAGGGACAGGGTCTGCAACTAATGAAAAACTGTTTTTT; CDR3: CASSQGTGSATNEKLFF
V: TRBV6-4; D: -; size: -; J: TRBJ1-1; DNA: TGTGCCAGCAGGGCCGGGCCATTGAACACTGAAGCTTTCTTT; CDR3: CASRAGPLNTEAFF
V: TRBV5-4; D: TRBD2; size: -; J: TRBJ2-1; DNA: TGTGCCAGCAGCTTGGAGCTAGCGGGAGTAAATGAGCAGTTCTTC; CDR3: CASSLELAGVNEQFF
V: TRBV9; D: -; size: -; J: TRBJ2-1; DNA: TGTGCCAGCAGCTCCCGGACTGGTTACAATGAGCAGTTCTTC; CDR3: CASSSRTGYNEQFF
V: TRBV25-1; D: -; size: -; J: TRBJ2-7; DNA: TGTGCCAGCAGTCTGGCTGAGACCTACGAGCAGTACTTC; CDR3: CASSLAETYEQYF
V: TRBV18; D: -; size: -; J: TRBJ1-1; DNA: TGTGCCAGCTCACCACTGCAGGCGAACACTGAAGCTTTCTTT; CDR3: CASSPLQANTEAFF
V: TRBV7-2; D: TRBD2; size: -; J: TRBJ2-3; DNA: TGTGCCAGCACCCCTAATGGAAAGCGGGGGCACAGCACAGATACGCAGTATTTT; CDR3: CASTPNGKRGHSTDTQYF
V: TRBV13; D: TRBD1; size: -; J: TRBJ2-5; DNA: TGTGCCAGCAGCTCCCAGACCTTAGCCGGGACAGGGGTAGAGACCCAGTACTTC; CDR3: CASSSQTLAGTGVETQYF
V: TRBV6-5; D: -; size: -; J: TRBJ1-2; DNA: TGTGCCAGCAATCGACGACTTGGGTTGGACTATGGCTACACCTTC; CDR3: CASNRRLGLDYGYTF
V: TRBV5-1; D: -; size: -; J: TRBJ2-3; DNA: TGCGCCAGCAGCTCAGACAGACCCGTCACAGATACGCAGTATTTT; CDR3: CASSSDRPVTDTQYF
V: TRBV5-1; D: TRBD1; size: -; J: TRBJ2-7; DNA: TGCGCCAGCAGCTTTCAATCCGGGACAGGAAACTCCTACGAGCAGTACTTC; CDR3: CASSFQSGTGNSYEQYF
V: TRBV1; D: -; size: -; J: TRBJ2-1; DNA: TGCACCAGCAGCCAGGGGAGTCACGGGCCGTCCTACAATGAGCAGTTCTTC; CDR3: CTSSQGSHGPSYNEQFF
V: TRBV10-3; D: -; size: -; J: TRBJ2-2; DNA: TGTGCCATCGGGGGGCCGACCGGGGAGCTGTTTTTT; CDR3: CAIGGPTGELFF
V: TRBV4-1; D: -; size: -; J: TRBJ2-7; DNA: TGCGCCAGCAGCCCAGCTGGGGGGTCCTACGAGCAGTACTTC; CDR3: CASSPAGGSYEQYF
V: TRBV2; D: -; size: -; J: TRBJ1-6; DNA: TGTGCCAGCAGTGTGCGGGCAGGGTGGGGTTCACCCCTCCACTTT; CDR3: CASSVRAGWGSPLHF
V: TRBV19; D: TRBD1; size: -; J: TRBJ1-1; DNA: TGTGCCAGTATCGACCGGGACAGGAGTCGAGCTTTCTTT; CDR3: CASIDRDRSRAFF
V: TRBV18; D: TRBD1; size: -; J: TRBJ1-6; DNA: TGTGCCAGCTCAAGGGACAGTAATTCACCCCTCCACTTT; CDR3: CASSRDSNSPLHF
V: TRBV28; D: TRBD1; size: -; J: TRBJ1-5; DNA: TGTGCCAGCAGAGGACAGGGGGTCCTCAATCAGCCCCAGCATTTT; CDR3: CASRGQGVLNQPQHF
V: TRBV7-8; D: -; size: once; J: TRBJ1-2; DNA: TGTGCCAGCAGCCCGTGGACGATGAATCTCTATGGCTACACCTTC; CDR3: CASSPWTMNLYGYTF